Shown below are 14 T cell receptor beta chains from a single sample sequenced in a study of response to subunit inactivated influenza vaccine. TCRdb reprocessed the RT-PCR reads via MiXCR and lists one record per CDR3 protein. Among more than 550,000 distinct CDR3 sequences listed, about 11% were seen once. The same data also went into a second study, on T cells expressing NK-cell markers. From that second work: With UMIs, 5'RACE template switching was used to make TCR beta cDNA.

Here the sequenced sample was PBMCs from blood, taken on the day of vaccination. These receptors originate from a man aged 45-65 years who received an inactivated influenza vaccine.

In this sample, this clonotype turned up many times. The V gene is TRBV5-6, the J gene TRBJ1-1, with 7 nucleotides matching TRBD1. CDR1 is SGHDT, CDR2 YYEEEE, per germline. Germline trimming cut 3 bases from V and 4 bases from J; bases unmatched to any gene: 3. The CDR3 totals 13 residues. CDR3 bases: TGTGCCAGCAGCTCTAGGACAGGCACTGAAGCTTTCTTT. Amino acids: CASSSRTGTEAFF.

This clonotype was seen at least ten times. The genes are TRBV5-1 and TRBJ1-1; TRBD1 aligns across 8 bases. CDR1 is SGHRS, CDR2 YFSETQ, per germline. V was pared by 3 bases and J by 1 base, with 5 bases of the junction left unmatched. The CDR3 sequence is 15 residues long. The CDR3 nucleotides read TGCGCCAGCAGCTGGACAGGGCCTGAGAACACTGAAGCTTTCTTT. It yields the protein CASSWTGPENTEAFF.

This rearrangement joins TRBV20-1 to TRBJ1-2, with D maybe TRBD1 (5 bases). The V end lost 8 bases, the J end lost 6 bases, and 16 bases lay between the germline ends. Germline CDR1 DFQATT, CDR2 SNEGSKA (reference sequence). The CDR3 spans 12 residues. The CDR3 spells CSPSEGRDGYTF. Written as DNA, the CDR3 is TGCAGTCCCTCGGAGGGGAGAGATGGCTACACCTTC.

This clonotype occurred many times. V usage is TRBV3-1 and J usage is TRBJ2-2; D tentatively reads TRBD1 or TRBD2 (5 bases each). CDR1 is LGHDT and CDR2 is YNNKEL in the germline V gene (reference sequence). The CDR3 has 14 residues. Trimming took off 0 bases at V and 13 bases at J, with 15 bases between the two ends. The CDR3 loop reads CASSQDSRGGVLFF. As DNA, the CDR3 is TGTGCCAGCAGCCAAGATTCGAGGGGTGGCGTGCTGTTTTTT.

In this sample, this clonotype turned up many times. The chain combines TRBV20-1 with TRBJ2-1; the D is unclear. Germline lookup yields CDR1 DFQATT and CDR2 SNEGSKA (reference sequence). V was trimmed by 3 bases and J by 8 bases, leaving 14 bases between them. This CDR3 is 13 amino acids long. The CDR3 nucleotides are TGCAGTGCTAGTAAGCCTGTTGGGGATGAGCAGTTCTTC. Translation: CSASKPVGDEQFF.

In nucleotides, the CDR3 is TGTGCCAGCAGCTCACGAACCCACTCCCGGCTAGCGGGCTTAACAGATACGCAGTATTTT. Its protein is CASSSRTHSRLAGLTDTQYF. The V call is TRBV11-2, the J call TRBJ2-3; TRBD2 matches at 8 bases. CDR1 is SGHAT and CDR2 is FQNNGV in the germline V gene. This CDR3 has 20 amino acids. V was pared by 4 bases and J by 3 bases, with 21 bases of the junction left unmatched.

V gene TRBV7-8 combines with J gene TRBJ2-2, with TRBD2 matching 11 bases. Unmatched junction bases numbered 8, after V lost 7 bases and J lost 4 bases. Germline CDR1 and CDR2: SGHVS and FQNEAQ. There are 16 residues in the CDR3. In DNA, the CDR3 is TGTGCCAGCACCATTAGCGGGGGGGCCAGCACCGGGGAGCTGTTTTTT. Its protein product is CASTISGGASTGELFF.

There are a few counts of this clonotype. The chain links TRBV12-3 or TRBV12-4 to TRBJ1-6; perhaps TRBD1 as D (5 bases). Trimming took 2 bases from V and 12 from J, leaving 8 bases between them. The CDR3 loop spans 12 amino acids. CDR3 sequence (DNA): TGTGCCAGCAGTTTATCAAGGGGACCCCTCCACTTT. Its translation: CASSLSRGPLHF.

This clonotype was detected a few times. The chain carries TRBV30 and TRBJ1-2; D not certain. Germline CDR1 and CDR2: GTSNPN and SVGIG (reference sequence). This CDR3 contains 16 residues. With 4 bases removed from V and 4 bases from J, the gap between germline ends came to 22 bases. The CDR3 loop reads CAWIPEGRSVTYGYTF. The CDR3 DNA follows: TGTGCCTGGATACCCGAGGGCAGGAGTGTCACCTATGGCTACACCTTC.

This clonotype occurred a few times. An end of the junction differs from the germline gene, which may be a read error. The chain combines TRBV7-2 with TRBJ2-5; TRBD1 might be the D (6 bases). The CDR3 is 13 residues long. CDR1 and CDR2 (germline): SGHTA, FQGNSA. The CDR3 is CASSFSRGEAQYF. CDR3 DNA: TGTGCCAGCAGCTTTTCCAGGGGAGAGGCCCAGTACTTC.

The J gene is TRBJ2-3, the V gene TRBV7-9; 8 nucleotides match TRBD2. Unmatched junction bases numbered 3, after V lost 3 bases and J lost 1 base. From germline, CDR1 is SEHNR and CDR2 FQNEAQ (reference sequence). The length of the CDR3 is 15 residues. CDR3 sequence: CASSFSGAGTDTQYF. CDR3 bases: TGTGCCAGCAGCTTTAGCGGGGCCGGCACAGATACGCAGTATTTT. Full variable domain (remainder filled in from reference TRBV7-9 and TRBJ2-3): DTGVSQNPRHKITKRGQNVTFRCDPISEHNRLYWYRQTLGQGPEFLTYFQNEAQLEKSRLLSDRFSAERPKGSFSTLEIQRTEQGDSAMYLCASSFSGAGTDTQYFGPGTRLTVL.

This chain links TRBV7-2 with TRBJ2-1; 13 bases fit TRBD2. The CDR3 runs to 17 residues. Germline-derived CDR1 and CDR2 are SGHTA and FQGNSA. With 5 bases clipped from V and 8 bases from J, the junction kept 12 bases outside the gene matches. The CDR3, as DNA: TGTGCCAGCAGCCTAACACCGGGGACTAGCGGGATGGATGAGCAGTTCTTC. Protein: CASSLTPGTSGMDEQFF.

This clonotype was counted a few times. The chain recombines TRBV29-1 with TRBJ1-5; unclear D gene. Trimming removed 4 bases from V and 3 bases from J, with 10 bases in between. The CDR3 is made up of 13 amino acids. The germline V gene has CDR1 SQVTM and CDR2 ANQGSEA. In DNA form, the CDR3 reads TGCAGCGTTGCCGACACAAACAATCAGCCCCAGCATTTT. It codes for CSVADTNNQPQHF. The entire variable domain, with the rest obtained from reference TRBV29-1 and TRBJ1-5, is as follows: SAVISQKPSRDICQRGTSLTIQCQVDSQVTMMFWYRQQPGQSLTLIATANQGSEATYESGFVIDKFPISRPNLTFSTLTVSNMSPEDSSIYLCSVADTNNQPQHFGDGTRLSIL.

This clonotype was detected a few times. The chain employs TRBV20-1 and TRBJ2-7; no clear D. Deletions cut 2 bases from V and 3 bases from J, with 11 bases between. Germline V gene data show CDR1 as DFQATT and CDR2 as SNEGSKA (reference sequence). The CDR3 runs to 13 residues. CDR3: CSARQVPSYEQYF. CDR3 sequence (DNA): TGCAGTGCTAGACAGGTACCCAGCTACGAGCAGTACTTC.